Sequencing of this TCR beta chain was carried out in a study of T cell responses to AZD1222 COVID-19 vaccine. Broader study findings: Vaccination with two AZD1222 doses was followed by a rise in Spike-specific TCR breadth and depth.

The assay was immunoSEQ multiplex PCR, and TCRdb's table has in-frame clones only and misses some. There are more than 100,000 clones in the sample; 80% to 90% occur only once, and under 3.5% lies in the top ten. Comments on this clone: Its target is unknown.

Germline-derived CDR1 and CDR2 are LGHNA and YNFKEQ. The CDR3 sequence is 13 residues long. The V end was cut by 2 bases, the J end by 8 bases, with 12 bases between. The source was peripheral blood, collected on day 0 of AZD1222 vaccination. The chain recombines TRBV4-2 with TRBJ1-2; D uncertain. The TCR originated in an adult in good health. Written as DNA, the CDR3 is TGTGCCAGCAGCCAATCCCGGGAGGAGGGCTACACCTTC. Translated: CASSQSREEGYTF.